These 8 T cell receptor beta chains were sequenced from one sample in a study of T cell responses to AZD1222 COVID-19 vaccine. Profiled with immunoSEQ multiplex PCR; TCRdb holds only in-frame clones, not every one. The sample holds more than 85,000 clones, over 75% seen once. The specimen was peripheral blood, collected on day 0 of MenACWY control vaccination. The receptor set was obtained from an adult in good health.

This chain links TRBV5-1 with TRBJ1-1, with unresolved D. The CDR3 spans 14 residues. Germline V lookup: CDR1 SGHRS, CDR2 YFSETQ. V was clipped by 0 bases and J by 0 bases, with 6 bases between them. Written as DNA, the CDR3 is TGCGCCAGCAGCTTGGGGGTCTTGAACACTGAAGCTTTCTTT. Its protein is CASSLGVLNTEAFF.

The chain links TRBV2 to TRBJ1-2, with 12 bases aligning to TRBD1. From germline, CDR1 is SNHLY and CDR2 FYNNEI. The V gene end was trimmed by 10 bases and the J gene end by 7 bases; junction bases not matched to a gene: 4. The CDR3 has 12 amino acids. CDR3: CAIRDRGLGYTF. CDR3 sequence (DNA): TGTGCCATCCGGGACAGGGGGCTTGGCTACACCTTC.

The V and J genes are TRBV28 and TRBJ2-2; D is ambiguous. This CDR3 is built from 14 residues. Germline lookup yields CDR1 MDHEN and CDR2 SYDVKM. V dropped 6 bases and J dropped 1 base, with 9 bases sitting between them. CDR3 in amino acids: CASRVGMNTGELFF. The CDR3 DNA is TGTGCCAGCAGAGTGGGGATGAACACCGGGGAGCTGTTTTTT. Full variable domain (rest looked up from reference TRBV28 and TRBJ2-2): DVKVTQSSRYLVKRTGEKVFLECVQDMDHENMFWYRQDPGLGLRLIYFSYDVKMKEKGDIPEGYSVSREKKERFSLILESASTNQTSMYLCASRVGMNTGELFFGEGSRLTVL.

The table lists this clone with a few counts. The chain couples TRBV7-3 to TRBJ1-2, with 7 nucleotides matching TRBD1. Trimming removed 5 bases from V and 0 bases from J; junction bases left unmatched: 3. The CDR3 sequence is 14 residues long. Germline assignment: CDR1 SGHTA and CDR2 FQGTGA. The CDR3 loop is CASSITGANYGYTF. In DNA form, the CDR3 reads TGTGCCAGCAGCATTACAGGGGCTAACTATGGCTACACCTTC.

The V and J genes are TRBV28 and TRBJ2-7, with D hard to call. Germline V gene data show CDR1 as MDHEN and CDR2 as SYDVKM. Trimming shortened V by 5 bases and J by 0 bases, and 8 bases separated the two germline ends. The CDR3 consists of 13 residues. DNA for the CDR3: TGTGCCAGCAGTGAGCTCAACTCCTACGAGCAGTACTTC. Encoded protein: CASSELNSYEQYF.

The chain is built from TRBV6-5 and TRBJ1-2; D remains unclear. The CDR3 loop spans 14 amino acids. Germline CDR1 reads MNHEY; CDR2 reads SVGAGI. Trimming shortened V by 10 bases and J by 1 base, and 16 bases separated the two germline ends. CDR3 region: CAIPTGFVNYGYTF. CDR3 nucleotide sequence: TGTGCCATCCCGACGGGGTTTGTTAACTATGGCTACACCTTC.

This chain uses TRBV24-1 with TRBJ2-1; D gene ambiguous. Germline V gene data show CDR1 as KGHDR and CDR2 as SFDVKD. This CDR3 comprises 16 residues. V was pared by 1 base and J by 0 bases, with 9 bases between. The CDR3 nucleotides read TGTGCCACCAGTGATTTCCCTAAGAGCTCCTACAATGAGCAGTTCTTC. The encoded protein is CATSDFPKSSYNEQFF.

This rearrangement joins TRBV7-9 to TRBJ2-3; 11 nucleotides agree with TRBD1. CDR1 and CDR2 from the germline V gene are SEHNR and FQNEAQ (reference sequence). The CDR3 covers 19 residues. Trimming at V came to 10 bases and at J to 2 bases, leaving 20 bases not matched to a gene. The DNA for the CDR3 is TGTGCCATCCACCCTCAAAAAGCGGACAGGGGGCCTGTCACAGATACGCAGTATTTT. Protein sequence: CAIHPQKADRGPVTDTQYF.